The 14 T cell receptor beta chains below come from one sample, sequenced in a study of shared clonotypes between healthy human individuals. Only in-frame clones appear in the TCRdb table, and some are missing; sequencing was by immunoSEQ multiplex PCR. Altogether roughly 2.1 million clones are present, roughly 91% being singletons, with the ten largest covering about 1.5%. Positive CCR7 selection of CD45RO-negative cells yielded the naive CD8 cells, and terminally differentiated effector memory CD45RA+ cells were excluded. The sequenced material came from naive CD8+ T cells from PBMCs. These receptors all stem from a man in his late teens or twenties in good health. Some clones in this sample may be carry-over from other donors' samples.

The J gene is TRBJ2-1, the V gene TRBV9, with D perhaps matching TRBD2 (6 bases). Between the trimmed V and J ends, which lost 2 bases and 4 bases, there was a span of 10 bases. Germline V gene sequence: CDR1 SGDLS, CDR2 YYNGEE. There are 14 residues in the CDR3. The CDR3 spells CASSVSSGYNEQFF. In nucleotides, the CDR3 is TGTGCCAGCAGCGTCAGTAGCGGATACAATGAGCAGTTCTTC.

V is TRBV5-1 and J is TRBJ2-1; maybe TRBD1 (6 bases). The CDR3 is made up of 18 amino acids. The germline V and J ends were trimmed by 0 bases and 7 bases, with 23 bases remaining between them. Germline V gives CDR1 SGHRS, CDR2 YFSETQ. CDR3 coding DNA: TGCGCCAGCAGCTTGGGATTCGCACAGGGAGACCTACGGAATGAGCAGTTCTTC. Protein sequence: CASSLGFAQGDLRNEQFF.

The chain couples TRBV5-1 to TRBJ2-5; TRBD2 matches at 12 bases. CDR1 and CDR2 from the germline V gene are SGHRS and YFSETQ. Losses at the gene ends were 4 bases for V and 1 base for J; bases not matched to a gene: 5. There are 16 residues in the CDR3. The CDR3 loop is CASSQGLAGFQETQYF. DNA for the CDR3: TGCGCCAGCAGCCAGGGACTAGCGGGTTTCCAAGAGACCCAGTACTTC.

This chain joins TRBV6-1 and TRBJ2-7, with 9 bases that match TRBD1. Germline trimming cut 1 base from V and 4 bases from J; bases unmatched to any gene: 11. CDR1 is MNHNS and CDR2 is SASEGT in the germline V gene. CDR3 length: 17 amino acids. CDR3 protein: CASSEVRWTGDSYEQYF. The DNA of the CDR3 is TGTGCCAGCAGTGAAGTTCGTTGGACAGGGGACTCATACGAGCAGTACTTC.

J is TRBJ2-7 and V is TRBV10-3, with D perhaps matching TRBD2 (5 bases). The V gene lost 0 bases and the J gene lost 5 bases, with 11 bases spanning the gap. This CDR3 has 14 amino acids. Germline CDR1 and CDR2: ENHRY and SYGVKD. CDR3 in amino acids: CAISESREWNEQYF. The CDR3 DNA follows: TGTGCCATCAGTGAGTCAAGGGAGTGGAACGAGCAGTACTTC.

DNA of the CDR3: TGTGCCAGCAGCTCCCGACAGGGGAGCCTGGAGACCCAGTACTTC. Translation: CASSSRQGSLETQYF. The gene calls are TRBV9 and TRBJ2-5; 8 bases agree with TRBD1. This CDR3 spans 15 amino acids. V was clipped by 4 bases and J by 5 bases; unmatched bases: 10. Germline V CDR1 and CDR2: SGDLS, YYNGEE.

The genes are TRBV5-1 and TRBJ1-2; D is uncertain. Germline V lookup: CDR1 SGHRS, CDR2 YFSETQ. Trimming took off 1 base at V and 3 bases at J, with 7 bases between the two ends. The CDR3 is 13 amino acids. This chain's CDR3 is CASSLTVDYGYTF. The CDR3, as DNA: TGCGCCAGCAGCTTGACAGTGGACTATGGCTACACCTTC. The whole variable domain, remainder taken from reference TRBV5-1 and TRBJ1-2, is KAGVTQTPRYLIKTRGQQVTLSCSPISGHRSVSWYQQTPGQGLQFLFEYFSETQRNKGNFPGRFSGRQFSNSRSEMNVSTLELGDSALYLCASSLTVDYGYTFGSGTRLTVV.

On this clone: This same CDR3 is encoded by further DNA sequences in the sample. The genes are TRBV5-6 and TRBJ2-5; no reliable D call. Looked up from germline, CDR1 is SGHDT and CDR2 is YYEEEE. This CDR3 spans 13 amino acids. V was trimmed by 0 bases and J by 5 bases, leaving 8 bases between them. The CDR3 reads CASSLGGRETQYF. CDR3 nucleotide sequence: TGTGCCAGCAGCTTGGGGGGTCGGGAGACCCAGTACTTC.

The count of this clone is one. A read error may account for a junction end that differs from germline. This chain joins TRBV5-6 and TRBJ2-7, with D unclear. The CDR3 is 14 residues long. Germline V CDR1 and CDR2: SGHDT, YYEEEE. In DNA form, the CDR3 reads TGTGCCAGCAGCTTGAGAATGCAGTTTGCCTCCTCGGGCTTC. This gives the protein CASSLRMQFASSGF.

V gene TRBV4-2 combines with J gene TRBJ2-7; D gene unclear. There are 12 residues in the CDR3. Per germline, CDR1 LGHNA and CDR2 YNFKEQ. V was pared by 1 base and J by 7 bases, with 8 bases between. The CDR3 region has the DNA TGTGCCAGCAGCCAAGGGGTGGGAGAGCAGTACTTC. It yields the protein CASSQGVGEQYF.

V usage is TRBV29-1 and J usage is TRBJ2-1, with D possibly TRBD2 on 5 matching bases. The germline V gene encodes CDR1 SQVTM and CDR2 ANQGSEA. The CDR3 spans 14 residues. V dropped 8 bases and J dropped 4 bases, with 18 bases sitting between them. CDR3 residues: CSTPSFPFYNEQFF. The DNA for the CDR3 is TGCAGCACCCCTAGCTTCCCTTTTTACAATGAGCAGTTCTTC.

V gene TRBV28 combines with J gene TRBJ2-3; D perhaps matches TRBD1 (6 bases). The CDR3 spans 15 residues. Germline V gene lookup returns CDR1 MDHEN and CDR2 SYDVKM. With 1 base removed from V and 2 bases from J, the gap between germline ends came to 10 bases. CDR3 amino acids: CASSLLTGATDTQYF. The CDR3 nucleotides are TGTGCCAGCAGTTTATTGACAGGAGCCACAGATACGCAGTATTTT.

The chain has TRBV7-9 and TRBJ1-1; TRBD1 might be the D (6 bases). In germline, CDR1 is SEHNR, CDR2 FQNEAQ (reference sequence). The V gene lost 1 base and the J gene lost 7 bases, with 19 bases spanning the gap. The CDR3 runs to 16 residues. The CDR3 DNA follows: TGTGCCAGCAGCTTAGTGGGAGGCGGGGGCGCGGTTGAAGCTTTCTTT. This translates into CASSLVGGGGAVEAFF.

The chain couples TRBV28 to TRBJ2-7, with a tentative D call TRBD2 (5 bases). This CDR3 comprises 14 residues. Germline V gene data show CDR1 as MDHEN and CDR2 as SYDVKM. V gave up 6 bases and J gave up 0 bases, with 12 bases separating them. CDR3 sequence reads: CASRLIGNSYEQYF. CDR3 sequence (DNA): TGTGCCAGCAGACTGATCGGGAACTCCTACGAGCAGTACTTC.